Below are 19 T cell receptor beta chains sequenced from a single sample in a study of OX40 agonist ivuxolimab in advanced cancers. The table came from immunoSEQ multiplex PCR; TCRdb's copy has only in-frame clones and leaves some out. The table lists about 60,000 clones, 86% of them singletons, with around 0.6% in the top ten. This specimen was CD4+ or CD8+ T cells sorted from blood, taken in a trial of the OX40 agonist ivuxolimab. Receptor source: an adult with an advanced solid tumor such as melanoma, head and neck, liver or kidney cancer.

The chain recombines TRBV5-4 with TRBJ2-5; D is possibly TRBD1 or TRBD2 (5 bases each). This CDR3 contains 14 residues. V dropped 0 bases and J dropped 3 bases, with 9 bases sitting between them. Germline CDR1 reads SGHNT; CDR2 reads YYREEE (reference sequence). This CDR3 reads CASSLVGTKETQYF. Written as DNA, the CDR3 is TGTGCCAGCAGCTTGGTTGGGACGAAAGAGACCCAGTACTTC.

This clone appeared a few times. This chain uses TRBV10-3 with TRBJ1-4; 9 bases agree with TRBD1. J was trimmed by 9 bases and V by 2 bases; bases with no gene match: 7. This CDR3 is 15 amino acids long. Germline-derived CDR1 and CDR2 are ENHRY and SYGVKD. For the CDR3, the DNA is TGTGCCATCAGTGAGACTCCAGGACAGGGGAAAAAACTGTTTTTT. This codes for CAISETPGQGKKLFF.

The chain combines TRBV19 with TRBJ2-5; 16 nucleotides agree with TRBD2. The CDR3 has 17 amino acids. Trimming removed 7 bases from V and 4 bases from J; junction bases left unmatched: 9. From germline, CDR1 is LNHDA and CDR2 SQIVND (reference sequence). The CDR3 here is CASNTPGTSGGGETQYF. The CDR3 DNA is TGTGCCAGTAATACCCCCGGGACTAGCGGGGGGGGAGAGACCCAGTACTTC. The full variable domain, completed using reference TRBV19 and TRBJ2-5, is DGGITQSPKYLFRKEGQNVTLSCEQNLNHDAMYWYRQDPGQGLRLIYYSQIVNDFQKGDIAEGYSVSREKKESFPLTVTSAQKNPTAFYLCASNTPGTSGGGETQYFGPGTRLLVL.

This rearrangement joins TRBV5-1 to TRBJ2-3, with a possible D match to TRBD1 (6 bases). Germline V CDR1 and CDR2: SGHRS, YFSETQ. The CDR3 spans 13 residues. V lost 1 base and J lost 3, with 6 bases in between. In nucleotides, the CDR3 is TGCGCCAGCAGCTTGCAGGGGACAGATACGCAGTATTTT. It codes for CASSLQGTDTQYF.

In this sample, this clone turned up once. The V gene is TRBV19, the J gene TRBJ2-6; the D is unclear. Trimming shortened V by 5 bases and J by 2 bases, and 10 bases separated the two germline ends. The CDR3 length is 15 residues. Germline lookup yields CDR1 LNHDA and CDR2 SQIVND (reference sequence). CDR3 region: CASSPKTPGANVLTF. For the CDR3, the DNA is TGTGCCAGTAGTCCCAAGACTCCTGGGGCCAACGTCCTGACTTTC.

The chain has TRBV9 and TRBJ2-5; tentative D call: TRBD2 (5 bases). The ends were cut back, 4 bases at V and 1 base at J, with 14 bases in the middle. Germline CDR1 is SGDLS and CDR2 is YYNGEE. The CDR3 is made up of 15 amino acids. In DNA, the CDR3 is TGTGCCAGCAGCTCCCGGACTCTGCCCCAAGAGACCCAGTACTTC. Encoded protein: CASSSRTLPQETQYF.

The chain has TRBV28 and TRBJ1-2; weak D call: TRBD1 (6 bases). CDR1 is MDHEN and CDR2 is SYDVKM in the germline V gene. With 7 bases removed from V and 6 bases from J, the gap between germline ends came to 18 bases. CDR3 length: 14 residues. CDR3 sequence: CASIHGQQVNGYTF. The DNA of the CDR3 is TGTGCCAGCATTCACGGACAGCAAGTTAATGGCTACACCTTC.

The CDR3 is CASSFSGIPSYQETQYF. CDR3 bases: TGTGCCAGCAGCTTTAGCGGGATACCCTCGTACCAAGAGACCCAGTACTTC. This chain joins TRBV5-6 and TRBJ2-5; 8 bases are a match to TRBD2. Trimming removed 2 bases from V and 0 bases from J; junction bases left unmatched: 9. From germline, CDR1 is SGHDT and CDR2 YYEEEE. This CDR3 is 17 amino acids long.

V and J are TRBV5-1 and TRBJ1-1; TRBD1 aligns across 10 bases. V trimming: 4 bases; J trimming: 3 bases; junction bases outside the gene matches: 6. Germline V gene data show CDR1 as SGHRS and CDR2 as YFSETQ. The CDR3 spans 15 residues. The CDR3 sequence is CASSPFGQGDTEAFF. CDR3 nucleotide sequence: TGCGCCAGCAGCCCTTTCGGACAGGGGGACACTGAAGCTTTCTTT.

This chain connects TRBV29-1 to TRBJ2-3; 8 positions match TRBD1. CDR1 and CDR2 (germline): SQVTM, ANQGSEA. With V trimmed by 7 bases and J by 3 bases, 6 bases remained unmatched. This CDR3 contains 13 residues. The CDR3 loop reads CSGGQGMTDTQYF. The CDR3 DNA sequence: TGCAGCGGCGGACAGGGAATGACAGATACGCAGTATTTT.

The chain links TRBV19 to TRBJ2-1, with 8 bases that match TRBD2. The V segment lost 6 bases and the J segment 2 bases; nucleotides outside the gene matches: 6. The CDR3 contains 15 residues. Germline values: CDR1 LNHDA, CDR2 SQIVND (reference sequence). In nucleotides, the CDR3 is TGTGCCAGTAGGGACCGGGAGGGCCCCTACAATGAGCAGTTCTTC. It yields the protein CASRDREGPYNEQFF.

This rearrangement joins TRBV18 to TRBJ2-7; D might be TRBD2 (5 bases). Germline V gene data show CDR1 as KGHSH and CDR2 as LQKENI. This CDR3 has 13 residues. V dropped 3 bases and J dropped 2 bases, with 8 bases sitting between them. CDR3 coding DNA: TGTGCCAGCTCACCTCGGGAAACCTACGAGCAGTACTTC. This encodes CASSPRETYEQYF.

The rearrangement uses TRBV20-1 and TRBJ2-1; D might be TRBD2 (7 bases). V lost 6 bases to trimming and J lost 10 bases, with 13 bases between them. Germline V gives CDR1 DFQATT, CDR2 SNEGSKA (reference sequence). This CDR3 has 11 residues. CDR3 region: CSAWGGWEQFF. The CDR3 coding sequence is TGCAGTGCCTGGGGGGGCTGGGAGCAGTTCTTC.

The genes are TRBV9 and TRBJ1-2; D gene uncertain. Between the trimmed V and J ends, which lost 0 bases and 3 bases, there was a span of 12 bases. Germline V CDR1 and CDR2: SGDLS, YYNGEE. The CDR3 totals 15 residues. The CDR3 sequence is CASSVDTGRDYGYTF. The CDR3 nucleotides are TGTGCCAGCAGCGTAGATACGGGGAGGGACTATGGCTACACCTTC.

The DNA of the CDR3 is TGTGCCAGCTCACCACCGGGTCCGAGGGAGACCCAGTACTTC. Its translation is CASSPPGPRETQYF. The chain carries TRBV18 and TRBJ2-5; D not certain. Germline V CDR1 and CDR2: KGHSH, LQKENI. CDR3 length: 14 amino acids. V dropped 0 bases and J dropped 5 bases, with 10 bases sitting between them.

The chain joins TRBV2 to TRBJ1-3; D remains ambiguous. Germline assignment: CDR1 SNHLY and CDR2 FYNNEI. The CDR3 spans 13 residues. Trimming removed 4 bases from V and 0 bases from J, with 4 bases in between. CDR3 amino acids: CASSGASGNTIYF. In DNA, the CDR3 is TGTGCCAGCAGTGGGGCCTCTGGAAACACCATATATTTT.

The V call is TRBV2, the J call TRBJ1-3; D is possibly TRBD1 (6 bases). Germline values: CDR1 SNHLY, CDR2 FYNNEI. The V end was cut by 6 bases, the J end by 7 bases, with 13 bases between. CDR3 size: 13 residues. CDR3 bases: TGTGCCAGCAGATTGGACAGCCGGAACACCATATATTTT. Translated: CASRLDSRNTIYF.

The chain joins TRBV28 to TRBJ1-2, with TRBD1 matching over 9 bases. The CDR3 runs to 13 residues. The V gene end was trimmed by 7 bases and the J gene end by 7 bases; junction bases not matched to a gene: 7. The germline V gene encodes CDR1 MDHEN and CDR2 SYDVKM. CDR3 nucleotide sequence: TGTGCCAGCACGAAACAACAGGGGGCTGGCTACACCTTC. This translates into CASTKQQGAGYTF.

The sample holds one count of this clone. This rearrangement joins TRBV5-1 to TRBJ1-3, with 7 bases lining up with TRBD1. The CDR3 totals 16 residues. Germline values: CDR1 SGHRS, CDR2 YFSETQ. The trim removed 4 bases at V and 0 bases at J, leaving 7 bases unmatched. The CDR3 region has the DNA TGCGCCAGCAGCCCGCAGCCAGGGGGCTCTGGAAACACCATATATTTT. As protein: CASSPQPGGSGNTIYF.